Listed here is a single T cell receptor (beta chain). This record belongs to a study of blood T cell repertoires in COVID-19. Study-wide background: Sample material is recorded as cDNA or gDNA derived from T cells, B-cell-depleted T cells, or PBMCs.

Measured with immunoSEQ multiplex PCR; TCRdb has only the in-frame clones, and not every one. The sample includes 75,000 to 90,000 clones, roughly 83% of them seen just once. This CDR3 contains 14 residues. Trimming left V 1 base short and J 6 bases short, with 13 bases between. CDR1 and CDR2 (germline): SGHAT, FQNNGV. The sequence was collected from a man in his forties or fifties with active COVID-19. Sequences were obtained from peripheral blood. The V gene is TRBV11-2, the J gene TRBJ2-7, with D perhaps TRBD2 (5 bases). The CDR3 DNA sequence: TGTGCCAGCAGCTTAGGGAGGCCCTCTACCGAGCAGTACTTC. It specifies CASSLGRPSTEQYF.